This TCR beta chain was documented in a study of blood T cell repertoires in COVID-19 (dated by TCRdb to the early 2020s). Study-wide context: The collaborator samples originated in the United States, Italy and Spain and spanned the acute and convalescent phases of COVID-19. Sample metadata almost always included a de-identified subject ID, COVID-19 status, age in years and sex. Subjects who had been exposed to COVID-19, were actively infected with it, or had recovered from it provided the deeply sampled blood TCRbeta repertoires that made up the dataset. Samples came from the ongoing ImmuneRACE study (first 160 participants) plus 1,254 subjects from 6 global collaborators. The prospective study material was composed of cDNA or gDNA derived from T cells, B-cell-depleted T cells, or PBMCs. The repertoires were released in a freely available public database meant as a resource for research on the immune response to SARS-CoV-2. Where available, HLA class I and class II types were taken from metadata supplied by the sample provider and were not determined by assay-based typing. Overall study results and their limits: Clinical and demographic metadata were provided uncurated, with the amount varying by source and participant.

TCRbeta CDR3 regions were amplified from genomic DNA using the immunoSEQ Assay, a bias-controlled multiplex PCR. The authors processed their data as follows. The number of nucleated cells in each sample was estimated by amplification of reference gene primers within the assay. To quantify the absolute abundance of each unique TCRbeta CDR3 rearrangement, sequence reads were collapsed and filtered. For each sample, productive Simpson clonality was calculated by taking the square root of Simpson's diversity index across productive rearrangements. The immuneACCESS repertoire file appears here via TCRdb, limited to in-frame rearrangements. These files lack a portion of the clones; in checked studies, under half of the deficit traces to unresolved V genes, and the cause of the others is not known. That table furnishes V, J and clone size, whereas the DNA furnished D and trimming. This sample comprises over 20,000 clones, 70% to 90% of them detected only once. Clones ranked in the top ten supply 6% of the sample.

The collaborating institutions used their own protocols to collect whole blood in K2EDTA tubes. For TCRbeta analysis, collaborators shipped samples as frozen whole blood, isolated PBMCs, or DNA extracted from either of those sample types. CDR1 and CDR2 are drawn from the germline V gene: MNHNS, SASEGT. The CDR3 has 16 amino acids, counting the end cysteine and phenylalanine. Kept here is only the CDR3 DNA, which spans 48 bases and is read in frame from base 1. Trimming costs V 4 bases and J 2 bases, and their ends lie 17 bases apart. Remarks on this clone: Its antigen remains unidentified. There are no base qualities to consult, and no much larger clone falls within one base.

The sequencing input was peripheral blood. The chain is made from TRBV6-1 and TRBJ2-5; matching of 7 bases hints at TRBD2 as the D gene. This receptor was obtained from a human donor in a cohort sampled during active COVID-19. The CDR3 reads CASSVNRGGGQETQYF. The nucleotides are TGTGCCAGCAGTGTAAATAGAGGGGGGGGGCAAGAGACCCAGTACTTC.